The next 15 T cell receptor beta chains were all read from a single sample in a study of T-cell reconstitution after alpha-beta-depleted transplantation in children. Unique molecular identifiers were used to barcode this TCRbeta library. TCRdb reprocessed the PCR reads with MiXCR, giving one entry per CDR3 protein. Of roughly 420,000 distinct CDR3 sequences in the sample, 15% to 20% were seen once. This material consisted of PBMCs, mostly from graft donor cells, taken 360 days after TCRalphabeta/CD19-depleted stem cell transplant. All receptors come from a boy in the first two years of life who had a stem cell transplant for Wiskott-Aldrich syndrome, so the T cells may come from the graft donor.

This clonotype was recorded a few times. CDR3 bases: TGTGCCAGCTCCAGATTAACCTACGAGCAGTACTTC. Translated, it gives CASSRLTYEQYF. This rearrangement joins TRBV3-1 to TRBJ2-7, with D uncertain. The ends were cut back, 8 bases at V and 2 bases at J, with 10 bases in the middle. The length of the CDR3 is 12 residues. CDR1 and CDR2 from the germline V gene are LGHDT and YNNKEL (reference sequence).

This clonotype came up a few times. The chain carries TRBV10-2 and TRBJ2-7; D perhaps matches TRBD1 (6 bases). V shed 10 bases and J shed 2 bases, with 21 bases lying between them. This CDR3 has 15 amino acids. Germline CDR1 is WSHSY and CDR2 is SAAADI. For the CDR3, the DNA is TGCGCCATCAATAACCCCGACAGGCCTCCCTACGAGCAGTACTTC. Translation gives CAINNPDRPPYEQYF.

This clonotype was seen only a few times. V usage is TRBV11-2 and J usage is TRBJ2-5; TRBD1 aligns across 9 bases. Germline V gene lookup returns CDR1 SGHAT and CDR2 FQNNGV. V was pared by 8 bases and J by 4 bases, with 8 bases of the junction left unmatched. The CDR3 has 14 residues. The CDR3 region is CASGNRGLGETQYF. The CDR3 coding sequence is TGTGCCAGCGGAAACAGGGGGCTAGGAGAGACCCAGTACTTC.

This clonotype showed up many times. This chain links TRBV7-6 with TRBJ2-5; D perhaps matches TRBD1 (6 bases). The CDR3 has 14 amino acids. V was pared by 1 base and J by 1 base, with 7 bases between. In germline, CDR1 is SGHVS, CDR2 FNYEAQ. CDR3 amino acids: CASSLGDIQETQYF. The CDR3 DNA reads as TGTGCCAGCAGCTTAGGGGACATCCAAGAGACCCAGTACTTC.

This clonotype has a handful of counts. The rearrangement links TRBV10-3 to TRBJ1-1; no clear D. The germline V gene encodes CDR1 ENHRY and CDR2 SYGVKD. The V and J ends lost 6 bases and 1 base respectively, with 6 bases between them. The CDR3 extends over 12 amino acids. CDR3 sequence: CAISIRNTEAFF. The CDR3 DNA is TGTGCCATCAGCATCAGGAACACTGAAGCTTTCTTT.

This clonotype was seen a few times. V and J are TRBV7-9 and TRBJ1-1, with D unresolved. CDR1 and CDR2 (germline): SEHNR, FQNEAQ (reference sequence). The CDR3 is made up of 14 amino acids. Deletions cut 2 bases from V and 0 bases from J, with 7 bases between. The CDR3 coding sequence is TGTGCCAGCAGCTTACGGATACTGAACACTGAAGCTTTCTTT. Translated: CASSLRILNTEAFF. The entire variable domain, with the rest obtained from reference TRBV7-9 and TRBJ1-1, is as follows: DTGVSQNPRHKITKRGQNVTFRCDPISEHNRLYWYRQTLGQGPEFLTYFQNEAQLEKSRLLSDRFSAERPKGSFSTLEIQRTEQGDSAMYLCASSLRILNTEAFFGQGTRLTVV.

The table lists this clonotype with many counts. The V gene is TRBV29-1, the J gene TRBJ2-7; D gene uncertain. CDR3 length equals 11 residues. From germline, CDR1 is SQVTM and CDR2 ANQGSEA. Deletions cut 4 bases from V and 2 bases from J, with 6 bases between. The CDR3 is CSVAGPYEQYF. The CDR3 DNA is TGCAGCGTTGCAGGTCCCTACGAGCAGTACTTC.

This clonotype occurred a few times. The rearrangement links TRBV6-1 to TRBJ2-3; D might be TRBD2 (6 bases). The germline CDR1 and CDR2 sequences are MNHNS and SASEGT. Deletions cut 5 bases from V and 2 bases from J, with 14 bases between. CDR3 length equals 15 residues. CDR3 bases: TGTGCCAGCAGTCGTATGGGGGGAGCCACAGATACGCAGTATTTT. Protein sequence: CASSRMGGATDTQYF.

This clonotype was observed a few times. The chain employs TRBV27 and TRBJ2-1, with D unclear. Trimming shortened V by 2 bases and J by 2 bases, and 10 bases separated the two germline ends. The germline V gene has CDR1 MNHEY and CDR2 SMNVEV (reference sequence). CDR3 length equals 15 residues. CDR3: CASSLLPAAYNEQFF. The CDR3 nucleotides are TGTGCCAGCAGTTTACTCCCGGCAGCCTACAATGAGCAGTTCTTC.

The chain joins TRBV11-2 to TRBJ2-2; 8 bases are shared with TRBD1. Germline V gene lookup returns CDR1 SGHAT and CDR2 FQNNGV. Germline trimming cut 1 base from V and 7 bases from J; bases unmatched to any gene: 5. This CDR3 spans 15 amino acids. For the CDR3, the DNA is TGTGCCAGCAGCTTAGTGCCGGGACAGGACGGGGAGCTGTTTTTT. Translation: CASSLVPGQDGELFF.

This chain links TRBV2 with TRBJ2-6; TRBD2 aligns across 8 bases. The CDR3 sequence is 18 residues long. Germline values: CDR1 SNHLY, CDR2 FYNNEI. The ends lost 10 bases at V and 0 bases at J; junction bases unmatched: 14. The CDR3: CAICPPGGPLSGANVLTF. The CDR3 DNA reads TGTGCCATCTGCCCACCGGGGGGGCCCCTCTCTGGGGCCAACGTCCTGACTTTC.

Many counts were recorded for this clonotype. The rearrangement joins TRBV29-1 to TRBJ2-5; D is uncertain. The V gene lost 7 bases and the J gene lost 4 bases, with 13 bases spanning the gap. Germline V gene sequence: CDR1 SQVTM, CDR2 ANQGSEA. This CDR3 has 12 residues. CDR3 coding DNA: TGCAGCGCTACGGACCCGGTAGAGACCCAGTACTTC. This translates into CSATDPVETQYF.

This clonotype was observed a few times. The J gene is TRBJ2-5, the V gene TRBV19, with D tentatively TRBD1 (6 bases). From germline, CDR1 is LNHDA and CDR2 SQIVND (reference sequence). Trimming took 5 bases from V and 2 from J, leaving 12 bases between them. CDR3 length: 14 residues. The CDR3 here is CASSFDRKQETQYF. The CDR3 DNA is TGTGCCAGTAGTTTTGACAGGAAACAAGAGACCCAGTACTTC. The full variable domain, rest sourced from reference TRBV19 and TRBJ2-5, is DGGITQSPKYLFRKEGQNVTLSCEQNLNHDAMYWYRQDPGQGLRLIYYSQIVNDFQKGDIAEGYSVSREKKESFPLTVTSAQKNPTAFYLCASSFDRKQETQYFGPGTRLLVL.

The chain links TRBV20-1 to TRBJ2-5; 9 positions match TRBD1. CDR1 is DFQATT and CDR2 is SNEGSKA in the germline V gene (reference sequence). The CDR3 has 14 residues. V dropped 6 bases and J dropped 1; count of bases not matched to a gene: 6. The CDR3 here is CSATMGQGQETQYF. The CDR3 bases are TGCAGTGCCACCATGGGACAGGGCCAAGAGACCCAGTACTTC.

The chain employs TRBV4-1 and TRBJ2-5; D remains unclear. Germline lookup yields CDR1 MGHRA and CDR2 YSYEKL. The V end lost 4 bases, the J end lost 7 bases, and 10 bases lay between the germline ends. This CDR3 is built from 12 residues. The CDR3 nucleotides read TGCGCCAGCAGCCTACGACCCGGGACCCAGTACTTC. Protein product: CASSLRPGTQYF.